The clone carrying this T cell receptor (beta chain) was observed a few times. Its target is unknown. Losses at the gene ends were 6 bases for V and 3 bases for J; bases not matched to a gene: 2. The CDR3 is 13 amino acids. Germline lookup yields CDR1 LGHNA and CDR2 YNFKEQ. The PCR had 60 Vbeta and 13 Jbeta primers. Some clones are missing from TCRdb's copy, which holds only in-frame ones; the method was immunoSEQ multiplex PCR. The sample records 130,000 or so clones, approximately 80% being singletons. The data are from a study of cytomegalovirus exposure and HLA in healthy donors. General study points: Most observed TCR sequences were rare, whereas some public TCRs were detected in many donors. An assumption of roughly uniform sequencing depth across donors underlay the presence/absence analyses.

The chain employs TRBV4-2 and TRBJ1-1, with TRBD1 identical over 9 bases. The material sequenced was PBMCs. The TCR was taken from a woman younger than 30 in good health and CMV-seropositive. CDR3 DNA: TGTGCCAGCAGGACAGGGGGGGACACTGAAGCTTTCTTT. Amino acids: CASRTGGDTEAFF.